This is a list of T cell receptor beta chains from one sample in a study of blood T cell repertoires in COVID-19. Sequencing used immunoSEQ multiplex PCR; TCRdb keeps in-frame clones, though not all of them. Counted here are about 120,000 clones, around 76% occurring once; the ten biggest clones make up around 5.2%. The sequenced material came from peripheral blood. The receptor source for this set is a man between 60 and 75 years old with acute or convalescent COVID-19. CDR3s leave out the opening cysteine and the closing phenylalanine or tryptophan. The order of the fields is V gene, J gene, CDR3 protein.

v_call: TRBV5-6
j_call: TRBJ2-7
cdr3_aa: ASSLEWASGERGEQY

v_call: TRBV4-1
j_call: TRBJ2-3
cdr3_aa: ASSHQAGDPADTQY

v_call: TRBV3-1/TRBV3-2
j_call: TRBJ2-5
cdr3_aa: ASRLSGRRVETQY

v_call: TRBV5-6
j_call: TRBJ1-2
cdr3_aa: ASSPRGLRGYT

v_call: TRBV2
j_call: TRBJ1-1
cdr3_aa: ASSVSGFEAF

v_call: TRBV19
j_call: TRBJ1-1
cdr3_aa: ASSLGTGGARTEAF

v_call: TRBV19
j_call: TRBJ1-1
cdr3_aa: ASSVTRQGAEAF

v_call: TRBV5-1
j_call: TRBJ2-1
cdr3_aa: ASSLRVNEQF

v_call: TRBV6-5
j_call: TRBJ1-1
cdr3_aa: ASSRLTGEAF

v_call: TRBV5-1
j_call: TRBJ1-1
cdr3_aa: ASSLQTPTPGANTEAF

v_call: TRBV24-1
j_call: TRBJ1-1
cdr3_aa: ATSDNDREAF

v_call: TRBV6-5
j_call: TRBJ2-1
cdr3_aa: ASSSTTPTYNEQF

v_call: TRBV7-2
j_call: TRBJ1-1
cdr3_aa: ASRFQGSEAF

v_call: TRBV7-3
j_call: TRBJ2-5
cdr3_aa: ASSLQAKETQY

v_call: TRBV7-3
j_call: TRBJ2-1
cdr3_aa: ASSFAGEQF

v_call: TRBV9
j_call: TRBJ2-2
cdr3_aa: ASGRTSGGPTGELF

v_call: TRBV5-5
j_call: TRBJ1-1
cdr3_aa: ASSPTRLGGTEAF

v_call: TRBV11-2
j_call: TRBJ1-2
cdr3_aa: ASSLDLGQGAGYT

v_call: TRBV29-1
j_call: TRBJ2-1
cdr3_aa: SVEDPLAGNREL

v_call: TRBV10-3
j_call: TRBJ1-2
cdr3_aa: AIRGQGADGYT

v_call: TRBV19
j_call: TRBJ1-2
cdr3_aa: ASSPYRGDYGYT

v_call: TRBV5-1
j_call: TRBJ1-1
cdr3_aa: ASSLQGPNTEAF

v_call: TRBV5-1
j_call: TRBJ2-1
cdr3_aa: ASNNPGQGAYNEQF

v_call: TRBV29-1
j_call: TRBJ1-1
cdr3_aa: SVPGQGMNTEAF

v_call: TRBV5-6
j_call: TRBJ1-2
cdr3_aa: ATLRRADYGYT

v_call: TRBV6-1
j_call: TRBJ2-2
cdr3_aa: ASSDNHGELF

v_call: TRBV6-6
j_call: TRBJ2-7
cdr3_aa: ASSPGDRSIYEQY

v_call: TRBV5-1
j_call: TRBJ1-1
cdr3_aa: ASSLSYGQIGAEAF

v_call: TRBV12-5
j_call: TRBJ2-1
cdr3_aa: ASGLDTSDEQF

v_call: TRBV28
j_call: TRBJ1-1
cdr3_aa: ASSPQGGVRTEAF

v_call: TRBV6-5
j_call: TRBJ2-3
cdr3_aa: ASSQSIGGPDTQY

v_call: TRBV5-1
j_call: TRBJ2-1
cdr3_aa: ASSKLAGGHTNNEQF

v_call: TRBV12-3/TRBV12-4
j_call: TRBJ2-3
cdr3_aa: ASGRLRTDTQY

v_call: TRBV6-5
j_call: TRBJ1-2
cdr3_aa: ASSYGRGRIDGYT

v_call: TRBV9
j_call: TRBJ1-1
cdr3_aa: ASSVWGGQGDGTEAF

v_call: TRBV7-3
j_call: TRBJ2-1
cdr3_aa: ASSLRDSFYNEQF

v_call: TRBV24-1
j_call: TRBJ2-2
cdr3_aa: ATSDSRNTGELF

v_call: TRBV27
j_call: TRBJ2-7
cdr3_aa: ASSFPRGSGYEQY

v_call: TRBV27
j_call: TRBJ2-1
cdr3_aa: ASSFLAGTGTNEQF

v_call: TRBV6-1
j_call: TRBJ1-1
cdr3_aa: ASSERGQGATEAF

v_call: TRBV10-1
j_call: TRBJ2-2
cdr3_aa: ASTSDRDTGELF

v_call: TRBV3-1/TRBV3-2
j_call: TRBJ2-5
cdr3_aa: ASSLARKTQY

v_call: TRBV7-3
j_call: TRBJ1-1
cdr3_aa: ASSQGANTEAF

v_call: TRBV6-5
j_call: TRBJ2-3
cdr3_aa: ASQGGVTDTQY

v_call: TRBV7-9
j_call: TRBJ2-7
cdr3_aa: ASSSRLAGAYEQY

v_call: TRBV7-9
j_call: TRBJ1-1
cdr3_aa: ASSLGTGATEAF

v_call: TRBV5-1
j_call: TRBJ2-2
cdr3_aa: ASTLESVTGELF

v_call: TRBV7-3
j_call: TRBJ1-2
cdr3_aa: ASSLQGGADYGYT

v_call: TRBV2
j_call: TRBJ2-7
cdr3_aa: ASTGTGGSYEQY

v_call: TRBV10-1
j_call: TRBJ2-7
cdr3_aa: ASRGTGESYEQY

v_call: TRBV9
j_call: TRBJ2-3
cdr3_aa: ASGTSGSYTQY

v_call: TRBV5-6
j_call: TRBJ1-4
cdr3_aa: ASSHANRGNEKLF

v_call: TRBV19
j_call: TRBJ2-7
cdr3_aa: ASSMVSGRGEQY